The 3 T cell receptor beta chains reported below all come from one sample, sequenced in a study of blood T cell repertoires in COVID-19. Profiled with immunoSEQ multiplex PCR; TCRdb holds only in-frame clones, not every one. The sample comprises 77,000 or so clones, approximately 74% of which are singletons, and 2% to 3% rests with the top ten. Material: peripheral blood. The source is a human donor with acute or convalescent COVID-19. The donor label of this sample is uncertain.

The genes are TRBV3-1 (or the pseudogene TRBV3-2) and TRBJ1-1; the D is unclear. CDR1 is LGHDT and CDR2 is YNNKEL in the germline V gene (reference sequence). The CDR3 contains 14 residues. Trimming shortened V by 4 bases and J by 6 bases, and 15 bases separated the two germline ends. The CDR3: CASSLAAGSAEAFF. Here the CDR3 DNA reads TGTGCCAGCAGCCTCGCCGCGGGGTCGGCTGAAGCTTTCTTT.

This clone was counted a few times. The chain couples TRBV5-6 to TRBJ2-5, with D possibly being TRBD1 (7 bases). Trimming shortened V by 5 bases and J by 0 bases, and 17 bases separated the two germline ends. This CDR3 region has 16 residues. Germline V CDR1 and CDR2: SGHDT, YYEEEE. DNA of the CDR3: TGTGCCAGCAGTTCAACCGGCAGGGGGGACCAAGAGACCCAGTACTTC. Amino acids: CASSSTGRGDQETQYF.

The CDR3 loop is CASSKTVTGELFF. CDR3 sequence (DNA): TGTGCCAGTAGTAAGACAGTAACCGGGGAGCTGTTTTTT. The chain has TRBV19 and TRBJ2-2, with a possible D match to TRBD1 (5 bases). V lost 4 bases and J 5 bases, leaving 8 bases between the germline ends. Germline V CDR1 and CDR2: LNHDA, SQIVND (reference sequence). The CDR3 contains 13 residues. The full variable domain, with the rest looked up from reference TRBV19 and TRBJ2-2, is DGGITQSPKYLFRKEGQNVTLSCEQNLNHDAMYWYRQDPGQGLRLIYYSQIVNDFQKGDIAEGYSVSREKKESFPLTVTSAQKNPTAFYLCASSKTVTGELFFGEGSRLTVL.